Sequencing of this T cell receptor (beta chain) was carried out in a study of CD8 T cells in ankylosing spondylitis listed by TCRdb under 2017. Broadly, across the study: The study profiled T cell receptor beta repertoires in healthy donors and ankylosing spondylitis patients to find disease-linked TCR variants. The full study cohort was made up of about 24 ankylosing spondylitis patients and 108 healthy donors. Peripheral blood was sampled, and synovial fluid was also collected from ankylosing spondylitis patients.

CDR1 and CDR2 are read off the germline V gene as MGHRA and YSYEKL. V and J lose 1 base and 2 bases, and a span of 9 bases separates them. From cysteine to phenylalanine, the CDR3 is 15 amino acids long. The kept DNA is CDR3 alone, 45 bases in frame from the first base. Sequenced on an Illumina HiSeq 2500. Quantitative 5'-RACE with molecular barcodes was the method used to prepare the TCR beta libraries. Per the source publication's procedure: A new computational method based on a probabilistic model of VDJ rearrangement was used to identify disease-linked TCR variants. The public sequencing data were trimmed at Q25 with fastp and processed into clonotypes with MiXCR by TCRdb, which kept only in-frame beta chains. Duplicate CDR3 protein sequences are folded into a single record with the most common DNA and genes. The V and J calls and clone size are TCRdb's, not the authors'. The sample yields around 250,000 distinct CDR3 sequences; around 10% were counted once. The ten biggest clones cover roughly 6.8% of the sample.

What the research found in general, with its limitations: The disease-linked clones were reported as significantly enriched in matched synovial fluid samples from ankylosing spondylitis patients. Some motif variants had previously been reported in the synovial fluid and blood of reactive arthritis patients, which suggests shared mechanisms of disease initiation. A TCR beta motif of eight highly homologous amino acid variants appeared characteristic of blood from ankylosing spondylitis patients. In peripheral blood, the disease-linked clones were found at relatively low frequencies and had a CD8+ phenotype.

This clonotype was recorded at least ten times. Its antigen remains undetermined. One base away there is no much larger clone; base qualities are not given. Material: blood, either unsorted or a sorted T cell fraction (not recorded which). Recombination joined TRBV4-1 with TRBJ2-1; the D gene remains uncertain. This clonotype was obtained from a male donor with ankylosing spondylitis or in good health (not recorded which). The DNA reads as follows: TGCGCCAGCAGCCAAGGTGCAAACGCCTACAATGAGCAGTTCTTC. This is translated as CASSQGANAYNEQFF.